This T cell receptor (beta chain) was identified in a study of vaccination and CD4 T cells after COVID-19. Study-level information: Investigators stimulated cells with overlapping spike peptides drawn from SARS-CoV-2, HCoV-NL63, HCoV-OC43 and HCoV-229E.

Sequencing of cultured CD4+ T cell DNA used the Oncomine TCR Beta short-read assay. TCRdb reprocessed the PCR reads via MiXCR and lists one record per CDR3 protein. The sample carries 10,000 to 15,000 distinct CDR3 sequences, 55% to 65% recorded once. In the case of this clonotype: Its antigen is unidentified.

This CDR3 comprises 14 residues. After removal of 5 bases from V and 6 bases from J, the junction contained 9 bases not matched to a gene. Germline V gene lookup returns CDR1 DFQATT and CDR2 SNEGSKA (reference sequence). The treatment here: roughly 10-day PBMC culture with coronavirus spike peptide pools or control peptides (ViraFEST assay). The J gene is TRBJ2-3, the V gene TRBV20-1, with 9 bases matching TRBD1. Specimen: CD4+ T cells from blood, cultured in vitro. The sequence derives from a human donor who had recovered from COVID-19. CDR3 region: CSAAPGTGSDTQYF. CDR3 nucleotides: TGCAGTGCTGCTCCCGGGACAGGGTCCGATACGCAGTATTTT.